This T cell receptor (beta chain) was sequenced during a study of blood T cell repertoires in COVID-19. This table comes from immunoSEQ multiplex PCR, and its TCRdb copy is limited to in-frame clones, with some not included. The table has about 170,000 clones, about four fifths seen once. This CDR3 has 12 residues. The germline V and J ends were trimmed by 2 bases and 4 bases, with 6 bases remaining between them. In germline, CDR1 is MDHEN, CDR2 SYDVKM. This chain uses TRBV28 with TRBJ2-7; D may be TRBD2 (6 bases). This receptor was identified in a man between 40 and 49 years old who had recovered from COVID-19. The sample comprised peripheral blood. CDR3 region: CASSLGGYEQYF. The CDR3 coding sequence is TGTGCCAGCAGTTTAGGAGGGTACGAGCAGTACTTC.